A single sample gave rise to the 16 T cell receptor beta chains below, sequenced in a study of T cell repertoires in cytomegalovirus infection (dated by TCRdb to about 2019). What this sample's treatment or condition label stands for: in vitro stimulation with specific CMV peptide epitopes to enrich CMV-specific T cells. No antigen has been assigned to these receptors. Sequencing relied on an Illumina HiSeq 1500. TCRdb reran the public reads through fastp at Q25 and MiXCR, keeping productive beta chains. Rows merge per CDR3 protein into single entries with the most common DNA and genes. This sample has about 470,000 distinct CDR3 sequences in its table, and about 42% of those were observed once. Just under 45% of the sample rests with the top ten. The starting material was cultured PBMCs, obtained from culture after CMV antigen stimulation. These receptors were obtained from a human donor in good health (CMV status not recorded). Some clones in this sample may be carry-over from other donors' samples.

The chain carries TRBV11-2 and TRBJ2-2; the D gene is possibly TRBD2 (6 bases). This CDR3 comprises 13 residues. Trimming stripped 5 bases from V and 7 bases from J, with 11 bases between. Germline values: CDR1 SGHAT, CDR2 FQNNGV. The CDR3 region has the DNA TGTGCCAGCAGCCCAAATAGCGGCGGGGAGCTGTTTTTT. Translation: CASSPNSGGELFF.

This clonotype was seen a handful of times. This sequence joins TRBV28 and TRBJ1-5; 7 positions match TRBD1. Germline CDR1 and CDR2: MDHEN and SYDVKM. V was pared by 6 bases and J by 1 base, with 3 bases of the junction left unmatched. The CDR3 covers 14 residues. CDR3 in DNA: TGTGCCAGCAGAAAGACAGGGAGCAATCAGCCCCAGCATTTT. Translation: CASRKTGSNQPQHF.

The chain links TRBV20-1 to TRBJ2-3, with TRBD2 identical over 12 bases. The trim removed 5 bases at V and 2 bases at J, leaving 5 bases unmatched. Germline loops: CDR1 DFQATT, CDR2 SNEGSKA (reference sequence). The CDR3 covers 15 residues. CDR3 in amino acids: CSASGLAGYTDTQYF. The CDR3 bases are TGCAGTGCTTCCGGACTAGCGGGGTACACAGATACGCAGTATTTT.

This clonotype was seen only a few times. This chain uses TRBV7-8 with TRBJ2-4; possible D gene TRBD2, 5 bases. The CDR3 is made up of 17 amino acids. Germline-derived CDR1 and CDR2 are SGHVS and FQNEAQ. The V end was cut by 6 bases, the J end by 0 bases, with 18 bases between. CDR3: CASSDKRTGIAKNIQYF. DNA for the CDR3: TGTGCCAGCAGTGATAAAAGGACGGGGATAGCCAAAAACATTCAGTACTTC.

This chain uses TRBV12-3 or TRBV12-4 with TRBJ1-2; D remains ambiguous. V was shortened by 3 bases and J by 8 bases, with 13 bases between the two germline ends. The CDR3 length is 13 residues. The CDR3 coding sequence is TGTGCCAGCAGTTTGAGACCGGCGGGGGGCTACACCTTC. Translated: CASSLRPAGGYTF.

The chain joins TRBV6-5 to TRBJ1-1; D not resolved. From germline, CDR1 is MNHEY and CDR2 SVGAGI. V gave up 8 bases and J gave up 6 bases, with 10 bases separating them. The CDR3 is 11 amino acids. DNA of the CDR3: TGTGCCAGCGGGGATCTCTCTGAAGCTTTCTTT. Protein: CASGDLSEAFF.

This clonotype has more than one count but fewer than ten. The J gene is TRBJ2-5, the V gene TRBV7-7, with D tentatively TRBD1 or TRBD2 (6 bases each). The CDR3 consists of 13 residues. Germline loops: CDR1 SSHAT, CDR2 FNYEAQ (reference sequence). V lost 5 bases, J lost 4 bases, and 11 bases lay in between. The CDR3 bases are TGTGCCAGCAGCACCCCGGGGGCAGAGACCCAGTACTTC. Translated: CASSTPGAETQYF.

The chain recombines TRBV5-5 with TRBJ2-1; D may be TRBD1 or TRBD2 (5 bases each). CDR1 is SGHKS and CDR2 is YYEKEE in the germline V gene (reference sequence). V dropped 6 bases and J dropped 4 bases, with 23 bases sitting between them. The CDR3 has 17 residues. In DNA form, the CDR3 reads TGTGCCAGCACCCAATCCACGTGGGGGTCTGGTTACAATGAGCAGTTCTTC. Translated, it gives CASTQSTWGSGYNEQFF.

The chain joins TRBV6-6 to TRBJ2-2; TRBD1 matches 7 bases. This CDR3 is 19 amino acids long. V shed 2 bases and J 4 bases; nucleotides not matched to a gene: 16. CDR1 is MNHNY, CDR2 SVGAGI, per germline (reference sequence). CDR3 amino acids: CASSYPRGRGGSTTGELFF. The CDR3 DNA reads TGTGCCAGCAGTTACCCTCGAGGAAGAGGGGGCTCCACCACCGGGGAGCTGTTTTTT.

This chain links TRBV6-2 or TRBV6-3 with TRBJ2-1; D is undetermined. Trimming shortened V by 1 base and J by 4 bases, and 11 bases separated the two germline ends. The CDR3 spans 15 residues. Germline loops: CDR1 MNHEY, CDR2 SVGEGT. The DNA for the CDR3 is TGTGCCAGCAGTTACTACGGTACTACTTACAATGAGCAGTTCTTC. Amino acid sequence: CASSYYGTTYNEQFF.

This CDR3 is CASSDRQGSDTQYF. The CDR3 coding sequence is TGTGCCAGCAGCGACCGACAGGGTTCAGATACGCAGTATTTT. The chain combines TRBV11-2 with TRBJ2-3; 7 nucleotides match TRBD1. This CDR3 is 14 amino acids long. From germline, CDR1 is SGHAT and CDR2 FQNNGV. J was trimmed by 4 bases and V by 5 bases; bases with no gene match: 6.

The V gene is TRBV29-1, the J gene TRBJ2-2; the D is unclear. Germline V gene lookup returns CDR1 SQVTM and CDR2 ANQGSEA. This CDR3 has 12 amino acids. Trimming took off 2 bases at V and 3 bases at J, with 4 bases between the two ends. For the CDR3, the DNA is TGCAGCGTTGAAAGGGACACCGGGGAGCTGTTTTTT. This sequence encodes CSVERDTGELFF.

This chain links TRBV6-4 with TRBJ2-4; D is possibly TRBD1 or TRBD2 (6 bases each). The CDR3 runs 19 residues. Looked up from germline, CDR1 is MRHNA and CDR2 is SNTAGT. The ends were cut back, 8 bases at V and 1 base at J, with 27 bases in the middle. CDR3 nucleotides: TGTGCCAGCGCCCCCGGGGCGGGGCAGGGGCGGACGGCCAAAAACATTCAGTACTTC. As protein: CASAPGAGQGRTAKNIQYF.

J is TRBJ2-3 and V is TRBV2; 7 bases are a match to TRBD2. Germline CDR1 is SNHLY and CDR2 is FYNNEI. This CDR3 contains 13 residues. With V trimmed by 9 bases and J by 0 bases, 3 bases remained unmatched. The CDR3 here is CARAGSSTDTQYF. CDR3 sequence (DNA): TGTGCCAGAGCGGGGTCCAGCACAGATACGCAGTATTTT.

The chain uses TRBV3-1 and TRBJ2-5, with TRBD1 identical over 9 bases. The germline V gene encodes CDR1 LGHDT and CDR2 YNNKEL (reference sequence). The CDR3 contains 17 residues. V dropped 5 bases and J dropped 3; count of bases not matched to a gene: 13. The CDR3 region has the DNA TGTGCCAGCAGCTTGTCGCCGGGACAGGGTTTTGAAGAGACCCAGTACTTC. This gives the protein CASSLSPGQGFEETQYF.

The chain links TRBV19 to TRBJ2-1; 11 positions match TRBD2. The CDR3 length is 17 residues. From germline, CDR1 is LNHDA and CDR2 SQIVND (reference sequence). With V trimmed by 3 bases and J by 6 bases, 10 bases remained unmatched. In DNA form, the CDR3 reads TGTGCCAGTAGTATGGCTCTAGCGGGGGGCTTCGGCAATGAGCAGTTCTTC. It yields the protein CASSMALAGGFGNEQFF.